This TCR beta chain was profiled in a study of T cell responses to AZD1222 COVID-19 vaccine. Study-wide points: Females made up more of the donors, who were largely white British, and clonal diversity may have come out too low.

After removal of 4 bases from V and 4 bases from J, the junction contained 3 bases not matched to a gene. The CDR3 has 16 residues. CDR1 SNHLY and CDR2 FYNNEI come from the germline V gene. Comment on this clone: Its matching antigen is unknown.

TCRdb keeps only in-frame clones here, not all; method: immunoSEQ multiplex PCR. Here the sample spans about 150,000 clones, 75% to 90% being singletons. The gene calls are TRBV2 and TRBJ2-1, with 14 nucleotides matching TRBD2. The specimen comprised peripheral blood, sampled after recovery from COVID-19. This TCR came from an adult who had recovered from COVID-19. The CDR3 nucleotides read TGTGCCAGCAGTGCCCGGACTAGCGGGGGGTACAATGAGCAGTTCTTC. Encoded protein: CASSARTSGGYNEQFF.